One T cell receptor beta chain is described in this entry. Other DNA sequences in this sample translate to the same CDR3. These data come from a study of blood T cell repertoires in COVID-19. About the study: The United States, Italy and Spain were the sources of the acute and convalescent COVID-19 samples. PBMCs, B-cell-depleted T cells, or T cells were the source of the cDNA or gDNA that made up the material.

Original processing methods: Amplification of reference gene primers was used by the study to estimate nucleated cell counts. Profiling relied on immunoSEQ multiplex PCR, and the TCRdb table lists in-frame clones only, not all of them. That table supplies the V and J calls and clone size; D and trimming were determined from the DNA. This table has approximately 190,000 clones, just under 85% appearing once. The V end lost 4 bases, the J end lost 2 bases, and 15 bases lay between the germline ends. Germline loops: CDR1 LGHDT, CDR2 YNNKEL (reference sequence). The length of the CDR3 is 16 residues. Sequencing was carried out using peripheral blood. The V gene is TRBV3-1 (or the pseudogene TRBV3-2), the J gene TRBJ1-5; perhaps TRBD1 as D (5 bases). This TCR derives from a human donor with acute or convalescent COVID-19. The donor label of this sample is uncertain. CDR3 region: CASSLGRGMGNQPQHF. The CDR3 region has the DNA TGTGCCAGCAGCCTAGGTCGGGGGATGGGCAATCAGCCCCAGCATTTT.